These T cell receptor beta chains were read from a single sample in a study of coeliac disease. The repertoire was sequenced with immunoSEQ multiplex PCR; TCRdb's copy has only in-frame clones and lacks some. The sample yields 3,000 or so clones, 45% to 55% seen once. Source material: intraepithelial lymphocytes from the gut. Receptors were obtained from a man aged 60 to 69 with celiac disease on a gluten-free diet. CDR3s include the opening cysteine and the closing phenylalanine or tryptophan. D genes are given only for firm matches. The size entry is marked missing in some rows and otherwise reads once, few, many or a size class.

d_gene: .
abundance: few
v_gene: TRBV11-3
j_gene: TRBJ2-1
CDR3aa: CASSLGINEQFF
CDR3nt: TGTGCCAGCAGCCTAGGTATCAATGAGCAGTTCTTC

d_gene: .
abundance: few
v_gene: TRBV25-1
j_gene: TRBJ2-1
CDR3aa: CASSEYKSSGDEQFF
CDR3nt: TGTGCCAGCAGTGAATACAAGTCCTCCGGGGATGAGCAGTTCTTC

d_gene: TRBD1
abundance: .
v_gene: TRBV6-1
j_gene: TRBJ1-5
CDR3aa: CASSGQGAAQHF
CDR3nt: TGTGCCAGCAGTGGACAGGGGGCGGCCCAGCATTTT

d_gene: .
abundance: .
v_gene: TRBV21-1
j_gene: TRBJ1-5
CDR3aa: CASSPGEGTGNHSNQPQHF
CDR3nt: TGTGCCAGCAGCCCCGGGGAAGGGACAGGGAATCATAGCAATCAGCCCCAGCATTTT

d_gene: TRBD2
abundance: few
v_gene: TRBV19
j_gene: TRBJ2-3
CDR3aa: CASSILLAGGRDTQYF
CDR3nt: TGTGCCAGTAGTATCTTACTAGCGGGAGGGAGAGATACGCAGTATTTT

d_gene: TRBD1
abundance: few
v_gene: TRBV6-1
j_gene: TRBJ1-1
CDR3aa: CASRPDRVGTEAFF
CDR3nt: TGTGCCAGCAGGCCCGACAGGGTGGGGACTGAAGCTTTCTTT

d_gene: TRBD2
abundance: .
v_gene: TRBV5-1
j_gene: TRBJ2-3
CDR3aa: CASSLDRDPTSGAADTQYF
CDR3nt: TGCGCCAGCAGCCTAGACCGGGACCCCACTAGCGGGGCGGCAGATACGCAGTATTTT

d_gene: .
abundance: .
v_gene: TRBV7-6
j_gene: TRBJ2-1
CDR3aa: CASSLYAKQAQFF
CDR3nt: TGTGCCAGCAGCTTATACGCCAAACAGGCTCAGTTCTTC

d_gene: .
abundance: .
v_gene: TRBV21-1
j_gene: TRBJ2-7
CDR3aa: CASSKEAREGRYEQYF
CDR3nt: TGTGCCAGCAGCAAAGAGGCGCGGGAGGGCCGCTACGAGCAGTACTTC

d_gene: .
abundance: .
v_gene: TRBV19
j_gene: TRBJ2-6
CDR3aa: CASSGWLGSGANVLTF
CDR3nt: TGTGCCAGTTCAGGGTGGTTAGGATCTGGGGCCAACGTCCTGACTTTC

d_gene: TRBD1
abundance: few
v_gene: TRBV29-1
j_gene: TRBJ2-1
CDR3aa: CSGGGPYNEQFF
CDR3nt: TGCAGCGGAGGGGGCCCCTACAATGAGCAGTTCTTC

d_gene: .
abundance: .
v_gene: TRBV28
j_gene: TRBJ2-1
CDR3aa: CASSFPDSYNEQFF
CDR3nt: TGTGCCAGCAGTTTCCCGGACAGTTACAATGAGCAGTTCTTC

d_gene: .
abundance: .
v_gene: TRBV7-9
j_gene: TRBJ1-2
CDR3aa: CASSPERGGDGYTF
CDR3nt: TGTGCCAGCAGCCCCGAGAGGGGGGGAGATGGCTACACCTTC

d_gene: TRBD2
abundance: .
v_gene: TRBV7-2
j_gene: TRBJ2-5
CDR3aa: CASSPPGGRGRTQYF
CDR3nt: TGTGCCAGCAGCCCACCGGGGGGGCGGGGGAGGACCCAGTACTTC

d_gene: TRBD1
abundance: few
v_gene: TRBV27
j_gene: TRBJ1-5
CDR3aa: CASSLQGADQPQHF
CDR3nt: TGTGCCAGCAGTTTACAGGGGGCCGACCAGCCCCAGCATTTT

d_gene: .
abundance: few
v_gene: TRBV6-5
j_gene: TRBJ2-6
CDR3aa: CASSYGQSGANVLTF
CDR3nt: TGTGCCAGCAGTTACGGGCAGTCTGGGGCCAACGTCCTGACTTTC

d_gene: .
abundance: .
v_gene: TRBV18
j_gene: TRBJ2-5
CDR3aa: CASSPSGAGARGEQYF
CDR3nt: TGTGCCAGCTCACCATCCGGAGCGGGGGCCAGGGGGGAGCAGTACTTC

d_gene: .
abundance: large
v_gene: TRBV7-2
j_gene: TRBJ2-3
CDR3aa: CASSLQGGDTQYF
CDR3nt: TGTGCCAGCAGCTTACAGGGGGGAGATACGCAGTATTTT

d_gene: TRBD2
abundance: .
v_gene: TRBV7-2
j_gene: TRBJ2-1
CDR3aa: CASSLELAQNNEQFF
CDR3nt: TGTGCCAGCAGCTTAGAACTAGCGCAGAACAATGAGCAGTTCTTC

d_gene: .
abundance: .
v_gene: TRBV4-1
j_gene: TRBJ2-5
CDR3aa: CASSQDGAGVGTQYF
CDR3nt: TGCGCCAGCAGCCAAGATGGTGCAGGGGTTGGGACCCAGTACTTC

d_gene: .
abundance: .
v_gene: TRBV6-5
j_gene: TRBJ2-1
CDR3aa: CASLGSSNEQFF
CDR3nt: TGTGCCAGCCTCGGGTCCTCCAATGAGCAGTTCTTC

d_gene: .
abundance: .
v_gene: TRBV19
j_gene: TRBJ1-5
CDR3aa: CAGGAIQGPQHF
CDR3nt: TGTGCCGGCGGGGCCATCCAAGGGCCCCAGCATTTT

d_gene: .
abundance: .
v_gene: TRBV19
j_gene: TRBJ2-1
CDR3aa: CASSIPGVNEQFF
CDR3nt: TGTGCCAGTAGTATACCGGGAGTAAATGAGCAGTTCTTC

d_gene: TRBD1
abundance: few
v_gene: TRBV7-2
j_gene: TRBJ2-4
CDR3aa: CASSLRRQGVAKNIQYF
CDR3nt: TGTGCCAGCAGCTTAAGACGGCAGGGGGTAGCCAAAAACATTCAGTACTTC

d_gene: .
abundance: .
v_gene: TRBV21-1
j_gene: TRBJ1-5
CDR3aa: CASSKDSTGRVNQPQHF
CDR3nt: TGTGCCAGCAGCAAAGATAGCACAGGGAGAGTTAATCAGCCCCAGCATTTT

d_gene: TRBD1
abundance: .
v_gene: TRBV9
j_gene: TRBJ2-3
CDR3aa: CASSQQGAGADTQYF
CDR3nt: TGTGCCAGCAGCCAACAGGGGGCCGGGGCAGATACGCAGTATTTT

d_gene: TRBD2
abundance: .
v_gene: TRBV6-5
j_gene: TRBJ2-7
CDR3aa: CASSLAAGAYEQYF
CDR3nt: TGTGCCAGCAGCCTAGCGGCCGGGGCCTACGAGCAGTACTTC

d_gene: .
abundance: few
v_gene: TRBV6-5
j_gene: TRBJ2-1
CDR3aa: CASANGGYNEQFF
CDR3nt: TGTGCCAGCGCGAATGGAGGGTACAATGAGCAGTTCTTC

d_gene: .
abundance: .
v_gene: TRBV25-1
j_gene: TRBJ1-2
CDR3aa: CASYQGGEGYTF
CDR3nt: TGTGCCAGCTATCAGGGAGGAGAGGGCTACACCTTC

d_gene: TRBD2
abundance: .
v_gene: TRBV18
j_gene: TRBJ2-7
CDR3aa: CASSPPPSGFSYEQYF
CDR3nt: TGTGCCAGCTCACCACCCCCTAGCGGTTTCTCCTACGAGCAGTACTTC

d_gene: TRBD2
abundance: .
v_gene: TRBV4-3
j_gene: TRBJ2-1
CDR3aa: CASSPDSGRIDNEQFF
CDR3nt: TGCGCCAGCAGCCCGGATAGCGGGAGGATCGACAATGAGCAGTTCTTC

d_gene: .
abundance: .
v_gene: TRBV5-6
j_gene: TRBJ2-1
CDR3aa: CASTFLGGPLDEQFF
CDR3nt: TGTGCCAGCACCTTTCTAGGGGGACCTCTGGATGAGCAGTTCTTC

d_gene: TRBD1
abundance: few
v_gene: TRBV5-4
j_gene: TRBJ2-3
CDR3aa: CASSWTGSGDTQYF
CDR3nt: TGTGCCAGCAGCTGGACAGGGTCCGGAGATACGCAGTATTTT

d_gene: TRBD1
abundance: large
v_gene: TRBV30
j_gene: TRBJ1-1
CDR3aa: CAWSSRQGVEAFF
CDR3nt: TGTGCCTGGTCATCGAGACAGGGGGTTGAAGCTTTCTTT

d_gene: .
abundance: .
v_gene: TRBV5-1
j_gene: TRBJ1-1
CDR3aa: CASSPHGEDTEAFF
CDR3nt: TGCGCCAGCAGCCCACACGGCGAGGACACTGAAGCTTTCTTT

d_gene: .
abundance: .
v_gene: TRBV5-1
j_gene: TRBJ2-7
CDR3aa: CASSSGDRGLAGRHEQYF
CDR3nt: TGCGCCAGCAGCTCGGGTGACAGGGGATTAGCGGGTCGTCACGAGCAGTACTTC

d_gene: .
abundance: .
v_gene: TRBV2
j_gene: TRBJ1-1
CDR3aa: CASRVTGSAEAFF
CDR3nt: TGTGCCAGCAGAGTAACAGGGTCCGCTGAAGCTTTCTTT

d_gene: .
abundance: .
v_gene: TRBV18
j_gene: TRBJ2-3
CDR3aa: CASSPSAVSTDTQYF
CDR3nt: TGTGCCAGCTCACCAAGCGCAGTCTCCACAGATACGCAGTATTTT

d_gene: .
abundance: .
v_gene: TRBV12-5
j_gene: TRBJ1-2
CDR3aa: CASGLVGGVYGYTF
CDR3nt: TGTGCTAGTGGTTTGGTAGGGGGAGTCTATGGCTACACCTTC

d_gene: .
abundance: medium-sized
v_gene: TRBV27
j_gene: TRBJ2-3
CDR3aa: CASSLSVEYTQYF
CDR3nt: TGTGCCAGCAGTTTATCGGTAGAATATACGCAGTATTTT

d_gene: TRBD2
abundance: .
v_gene: TRBV6-1
j_gene: TRBJ2-7
CDR3aa: CASGREAGPREQYF
CDR3nt: TGTGCCAGCGGGCGGGAGGCAGGGCCCCGCGAGCAGTACTTC

d_gene: TRBD2
abundance: once
v_gene: TRBV6-5
j_gene: TRBJ2-3
CDR3aa: CASSSYSGSTDTQYF
CDR3nt: TGTGCCAGCAGCTCGTATAGCGGGAGCACAGATACGCAGTATTTT